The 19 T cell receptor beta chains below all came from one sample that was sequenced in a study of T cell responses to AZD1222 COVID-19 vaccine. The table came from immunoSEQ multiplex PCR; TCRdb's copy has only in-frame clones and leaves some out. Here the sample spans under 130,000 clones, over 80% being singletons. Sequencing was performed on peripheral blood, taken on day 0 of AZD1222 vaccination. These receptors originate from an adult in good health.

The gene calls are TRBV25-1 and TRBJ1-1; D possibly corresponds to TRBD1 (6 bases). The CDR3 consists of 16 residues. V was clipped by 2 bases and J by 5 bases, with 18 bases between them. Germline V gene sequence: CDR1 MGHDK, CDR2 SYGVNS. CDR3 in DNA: TGTGCCAGCAGTGAAGCGCCCGGGGGGGCGCGGACTGAAGCTTTCTTT. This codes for CASSEAPGGARTEAFF.

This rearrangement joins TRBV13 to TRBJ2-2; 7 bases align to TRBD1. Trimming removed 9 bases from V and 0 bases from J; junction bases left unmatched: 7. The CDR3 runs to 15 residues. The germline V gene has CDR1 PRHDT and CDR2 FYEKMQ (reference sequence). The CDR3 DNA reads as TGTGCCAGTAAAAGACAGGGAGCGAACACCGGGGAGCTGTTTTTT. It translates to CASKRQGANTGELFF. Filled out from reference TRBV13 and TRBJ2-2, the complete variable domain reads AAGVIQSPRHLIKEKRETATLKCYPIPRHDTVYWYQQGPGQDPQFLISFYEKMQSDKGSIPDRFSAQQFSDYHSELNMSSLELGDSALYFCASKRQGANTGELFFGEGSRLTVL.

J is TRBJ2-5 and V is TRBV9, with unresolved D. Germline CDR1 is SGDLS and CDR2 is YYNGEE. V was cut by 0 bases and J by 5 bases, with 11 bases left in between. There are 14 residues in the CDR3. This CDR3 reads CASSVGHRWETQYF. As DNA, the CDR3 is TGTGCCAGCAGCGTAGGTCATCGATGGGAGACCCAGTACTTC.

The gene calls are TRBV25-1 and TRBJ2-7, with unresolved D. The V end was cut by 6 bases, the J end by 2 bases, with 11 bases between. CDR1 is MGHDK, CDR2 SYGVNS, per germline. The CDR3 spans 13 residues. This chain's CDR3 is CASRRHSTYEQYF. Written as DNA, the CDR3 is TGTGCCAGCAGGAGACACAGCACCTACGAGCAGTACTTC.

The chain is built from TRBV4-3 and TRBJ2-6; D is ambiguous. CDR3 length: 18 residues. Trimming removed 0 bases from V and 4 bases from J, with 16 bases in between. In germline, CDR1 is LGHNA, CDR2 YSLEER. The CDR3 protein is CASSQDAAPPSGANVLTF. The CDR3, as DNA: TGCGCCAGCAGCCAAGATGCCGCGCCCCCCTCGGGGGCCAACGTCCTGACTTTC.

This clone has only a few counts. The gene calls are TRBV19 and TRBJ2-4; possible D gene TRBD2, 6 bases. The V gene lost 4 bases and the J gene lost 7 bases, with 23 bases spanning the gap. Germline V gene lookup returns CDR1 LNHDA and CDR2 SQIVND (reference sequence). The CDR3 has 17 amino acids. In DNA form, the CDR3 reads TGTGCCAGTAGTAACCCGGGGGTACGCGGAGGGATTAACATTCAGTACTTC. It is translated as CASSNPGVRGGINIQYF.

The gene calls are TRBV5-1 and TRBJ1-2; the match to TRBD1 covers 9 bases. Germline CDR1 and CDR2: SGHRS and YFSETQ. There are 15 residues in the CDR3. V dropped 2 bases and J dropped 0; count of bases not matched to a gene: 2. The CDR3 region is CASSFWTGANYGYTF. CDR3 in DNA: TGCGCCAGCAGCTTTTGGACAGGGGCTAACTATGGCTACACCTTC.

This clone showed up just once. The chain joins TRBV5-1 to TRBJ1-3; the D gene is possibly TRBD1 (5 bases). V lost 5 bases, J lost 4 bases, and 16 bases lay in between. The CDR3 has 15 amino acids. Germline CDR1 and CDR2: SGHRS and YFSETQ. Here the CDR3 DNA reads TGCGCCAGCAGTTACGGGACCGGATCGGGAAACACCATATATTTT. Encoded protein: CASSYGTGSGNTIYF.

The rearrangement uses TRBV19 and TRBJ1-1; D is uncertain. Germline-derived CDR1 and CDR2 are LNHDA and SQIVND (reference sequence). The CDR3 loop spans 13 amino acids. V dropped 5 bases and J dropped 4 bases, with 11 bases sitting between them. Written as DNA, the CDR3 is TGTGCCAGTAGTCGAGATTCGGGCACTGAAGCTTTCTTT. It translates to CASSRDSGTEAFF.

The CDR3 spells CASSVQGEQYF. Written as DNA, the CDR3 is TGCGCCAGCAGCGTACAGGGCGAGCAGTACTTC. The chain employs TRBV5-1 and TRBJ2-7, with D possibly being TRBD1 (6 bases). Trimming stripped 4 bases from V and 6 bases from J, with 8 bases between. This CDR3 has 11 amino acids. Per the germline V gene, CDR1 is SGHRS and CDR2 is YFSETQ.

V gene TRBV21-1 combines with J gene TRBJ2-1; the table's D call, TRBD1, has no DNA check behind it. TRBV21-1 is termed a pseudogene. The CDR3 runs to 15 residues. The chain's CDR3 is CASSKQARGHNEQFF. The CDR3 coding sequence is TGTGCCAGCAGCAAACAGGCCAGGGGGCACAATGAGCAGTTCTTC.

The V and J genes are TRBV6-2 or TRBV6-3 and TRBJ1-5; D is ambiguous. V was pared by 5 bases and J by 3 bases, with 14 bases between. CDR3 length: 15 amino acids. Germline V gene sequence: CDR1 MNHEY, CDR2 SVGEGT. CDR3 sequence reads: CASSRITVTNQPQHF. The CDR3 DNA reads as TGTGCCAGCAGTCGAATTACAGTTACCAATCAGCCCCAGCATTTT.

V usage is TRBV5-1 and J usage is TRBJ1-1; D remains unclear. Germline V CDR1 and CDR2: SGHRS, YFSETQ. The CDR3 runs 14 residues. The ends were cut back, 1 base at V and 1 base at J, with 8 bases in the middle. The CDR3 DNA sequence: TGCGCCAGCAGCTTGTACCCGCAGAACACTGAAGCTTTCTTT. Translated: CASSLYPQNTEAFF.

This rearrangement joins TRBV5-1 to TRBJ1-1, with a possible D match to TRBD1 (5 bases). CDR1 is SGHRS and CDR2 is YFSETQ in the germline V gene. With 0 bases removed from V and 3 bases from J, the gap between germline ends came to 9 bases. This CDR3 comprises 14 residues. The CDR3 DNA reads TGCGCCAGCAGCTTGGCCGACAGAGACACTGAAGCTTTCTTT. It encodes CASSLADRDTEAFF.

DNA of the CDR3: TGTGCCACCAGCACCGGGACAGGGTTCATTGGGGGGAGCGAGCAGTACTTC. It is translated as CATSTGTGFIGGSEQYF. The chain joins TRBV15 to TRBJ2-7; 9 positions agree with TRBD1. Germline V gives CDR1 LNHNV, CDR2 YYDKDF (reference sequence). This CDR3 is 17 amino acids long. The trim removed 4 bases at V and 6 bases at J, leaving 16 bases unmatched.

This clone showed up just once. CDR3 loop: CASSSQGADTQYF. In nucleotides, the CDR3 is TGTGCCAGTAGTTCACAGGGGGCAGATACGCAGTATTTT. The chain recombines TRBV19 with TRBJ2-3, with 8 bases lining up with TRBD1. The germline gives CDR1 LNHDA, CDR2 SQIVND (reference sequence). V was pared by 5 bases and J by 4 bases, with 2 bases of the junction left unmatched. The CDR3 contains 13 residues.

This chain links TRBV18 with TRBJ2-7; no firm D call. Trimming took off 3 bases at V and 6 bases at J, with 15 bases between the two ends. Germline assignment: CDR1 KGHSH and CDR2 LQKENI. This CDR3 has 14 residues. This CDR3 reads CASSPPAGLGEQYF. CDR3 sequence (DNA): TGTGCCAGCTCACCCCCGGCCGGGCTAGGCGAGCAGTACTTC.

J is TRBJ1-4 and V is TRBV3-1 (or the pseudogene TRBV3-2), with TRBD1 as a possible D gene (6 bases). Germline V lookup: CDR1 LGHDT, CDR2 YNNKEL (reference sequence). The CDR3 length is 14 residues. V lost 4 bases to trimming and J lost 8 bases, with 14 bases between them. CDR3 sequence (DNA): TGTGCCAGCAGCCTGCGGGACAAAGGGGAAAAACTGTTTTTT. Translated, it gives CASSLRDKGEKLFF.

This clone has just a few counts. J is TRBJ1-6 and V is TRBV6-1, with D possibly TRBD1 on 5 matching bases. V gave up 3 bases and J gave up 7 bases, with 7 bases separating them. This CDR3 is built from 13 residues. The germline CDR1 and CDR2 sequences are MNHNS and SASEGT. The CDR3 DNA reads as TGTGCCAGCAGTGACAGGGAAAATTCACCCCTCCACTTT. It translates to CASSDRENSPLHF.